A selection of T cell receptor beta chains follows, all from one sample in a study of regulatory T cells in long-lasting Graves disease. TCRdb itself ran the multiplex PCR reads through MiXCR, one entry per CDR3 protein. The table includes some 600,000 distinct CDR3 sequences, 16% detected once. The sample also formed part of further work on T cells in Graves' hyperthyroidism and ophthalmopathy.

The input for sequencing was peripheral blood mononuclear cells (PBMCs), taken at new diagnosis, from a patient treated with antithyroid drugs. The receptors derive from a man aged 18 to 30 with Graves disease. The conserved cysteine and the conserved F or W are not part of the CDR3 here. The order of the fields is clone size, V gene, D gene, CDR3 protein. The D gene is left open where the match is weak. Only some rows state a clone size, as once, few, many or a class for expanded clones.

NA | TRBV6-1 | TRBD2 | ASRPLGLAGDYEQY
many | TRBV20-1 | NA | SAPTFRGSTYNEQF
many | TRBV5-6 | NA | ASSPAVGGNTEAF
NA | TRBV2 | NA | ASSRGEDLGEQY
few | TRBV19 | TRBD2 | ASSTRSGRSPYEQY
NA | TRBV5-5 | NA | AGSLQGSSYEQY
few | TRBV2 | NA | AGSTVYNQPQH
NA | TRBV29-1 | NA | SVERPTENIQY
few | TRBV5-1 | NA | ASTPSRGGTFGEKLF
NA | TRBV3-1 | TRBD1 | ASSQAPGQGVTGELF
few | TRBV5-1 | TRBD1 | ASSGYRGPLRDYNEQF
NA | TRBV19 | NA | ASEVGPLGGYT
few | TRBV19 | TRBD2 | ASRPGGREGNNEQF
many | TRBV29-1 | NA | SVGTDTQY
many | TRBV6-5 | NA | ASSYGGDFYEQY